This T cell receptor beta chain was obtained from a study of T cell responses to AZD1222 COVID-19 vaccine. General study results and limits: In a largely white British group with more females than males, clonal diversity was possibly underestimated.

Per germline, CDR1 MNHEY and CDR2 SVGAGI. The CDR3 is 15 residues long. The J segment lost 6 bases and the V segment lost 2 bases, leaving 5 bases of the junction unmatched. On this clone: Antigen unknown.

The table came from immunoSEQ multiplex PCR; TCRdb's copy has only in-frame clones and leaves some out. The sample includes some 150,000 clones, roughly 92% seen only once; the top ten take approximately 5.4%. This sequence joins TRBV6-5 and TRBJ1-2; 11 bases line up with TRBD1. Here the sequenced sample was peripheral blood, taken on day 0 of AZD1222 vaccination. This TCR came from an adult in good health. The CDR3 nucleotides read TGTGCCAGCAGTTACGCAGGACAGGGGGCGGATGGCTACACCTTC. It encodes CASSYAGQGADGYTF.